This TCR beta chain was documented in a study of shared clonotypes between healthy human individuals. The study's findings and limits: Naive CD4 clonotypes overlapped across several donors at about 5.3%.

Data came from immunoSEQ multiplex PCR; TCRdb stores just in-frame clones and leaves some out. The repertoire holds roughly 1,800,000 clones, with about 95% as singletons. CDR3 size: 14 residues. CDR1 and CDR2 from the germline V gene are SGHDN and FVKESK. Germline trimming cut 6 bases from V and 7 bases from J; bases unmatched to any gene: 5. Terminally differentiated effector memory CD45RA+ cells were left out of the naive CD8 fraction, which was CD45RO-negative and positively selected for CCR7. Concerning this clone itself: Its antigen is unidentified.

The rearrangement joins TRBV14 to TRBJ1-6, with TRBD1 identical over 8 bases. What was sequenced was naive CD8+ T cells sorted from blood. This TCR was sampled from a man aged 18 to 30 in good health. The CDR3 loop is CASSRTGRNSPLHF. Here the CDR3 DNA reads TGTGCCAGCAGTCGGACAGGGAGAAATTCACCCCTCCACTTT.